A selection of T cell receptor beta chains follows, all from one sample in a study of cytomegalovirus exposure and HLA in healthy donors. Repertoires were generated with immunoSEQ multiplex PCR, while TCRdb's copy carries only in-frame clones and drops some. The sample lists 150,000 to 170,000 clones, about 88% seen once, with 20% to 25% in the top ten. The material sequenced was PBMCs. These TCRs come from a man younger than 35 in good health and CMV-seropositive. Both conserved end residues are part of each CDR3.

v_call,j_call,cdr3_aa
TRBV2,TRBJ2-5,CASSDRWPSGGQETQYF
TRBV21-1,TRBJ1-5,CASSKRTGHQPQHF
TRBV5-4,TRBJ2-4,CASSLRGGIAKNIQYF
TRBV29-1,TRBJ2-5,CSAGGETQYF
TRBV11-2,TRBJ2-1,CASSLGAGGPEVEQFF
TRBV7-2,TRBJ2-1,CASSYVPTGPQFF
TRBV5-6,TRBJ1-5,CASSSTGTGGSWQPQHF
TRBV7-9,TRBJ2-3,CASSLVLAGDTQYF
TRBV7-6,TRBJ2-2,CASSLTDSNTGELFF
TRBV30,TRBJ1-3,CAWMGQGTGNTIYF
TRBV11-2,TRBJ1-2,CASSRSPPADYGYTF
TRBV5-6,TRBJ2-7,CASSLGQGGYEQYF
TRBV5-6,TRBJ2-3,CASSLVENTQYF
TRBV18,TRBJ2-7,CASSLLAGNAYEQYF
TRBV30,TRBJ2-7,CACTGPSSYEQYF
TRBV27,TRBJ2-7,CASSWGGSYEQYF
TRBV18,TRBJ2-1,CASSPGLAGGNEQFF
TRBV30,TRBJ2-5,CAWSVLTGGQETQYF
TRBV5-5,TRBJ2-7,CASSLYIGGYEQYF
TRBV4-1,TRBJ2-7,CASSQESGGIQTYEQYF
TRBV7-9,TRBJ1-5,CASSLVDARGLGNQPQHF
TRBV2,TRBJ1-5,CASSERENSNQPQHF
TRBV6-6,TRBJ2-7,CASSYAGTSGGYEQYF
TRBV20-1,TRBJ1-2,CSARYGGYTF
TRBV29-1,TRBJ2-7,CSVVSGGSYEQYF
TRBV9,TRBJ2-2,CASSVRGSNTGELFF
TRBV7-2,TRBJ2-3,CASKISGPYTDTQYF
TRBV13,TRBJ2-3,CASSLSRLAGGLEADTQYF
TRBV20-1,TRBJ2-3,CSAHSGARIGF
TRBV7-6,TRBJ1-2,CASSLGFSGMLDGYTF
TRBV6-5,TRBJ1-2,CASRDSLLPNYGYTF